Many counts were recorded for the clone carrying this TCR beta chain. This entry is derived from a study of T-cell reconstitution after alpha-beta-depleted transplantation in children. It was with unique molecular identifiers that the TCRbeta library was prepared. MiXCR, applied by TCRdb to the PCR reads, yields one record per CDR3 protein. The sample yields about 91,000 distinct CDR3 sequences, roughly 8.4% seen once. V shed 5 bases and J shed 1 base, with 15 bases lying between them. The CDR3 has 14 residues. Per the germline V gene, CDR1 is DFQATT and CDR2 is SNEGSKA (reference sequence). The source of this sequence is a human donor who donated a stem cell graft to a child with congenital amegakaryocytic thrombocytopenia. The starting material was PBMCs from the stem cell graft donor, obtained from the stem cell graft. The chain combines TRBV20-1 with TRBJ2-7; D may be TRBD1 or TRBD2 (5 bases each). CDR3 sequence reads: CSAENRDGSYEQYF. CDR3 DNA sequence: TGCAGTGCTGAGAACCGGGACGGATCCTACGAGCAGTACTTC.